The rows below give T cell receptor beta chains drawn from one sample of a study of blood T cell repertoires in COVID-19. Here immunoSEQ multiplex PCR was the method, and the copy in TCRdb shows in-frame clones only, minus some. The repertoire includes around 190,000 clones, around 85% of them detected once, and around 20% sits in the top ten. Specimen: peripheral blood. These receptors all stem from a man aged 65 to 79 with active or convalescent COVID-19. Both conserved end residues are part of each CDR3. D genes are given only for firm matches. Clone size is stated in some rows and not others, as once, few, many or a class when expanded.

>-|TRBV7-9|TRBJ1-1|-
TGTGCCAGCAGCTTACTAGTGGGGGCTGGTACTGAAGCTTTCTTT
CASSLLVGAGTEAFF
>-|TRBV18|TRBJ1-2|once
TGTGCCAGCTCACCACCGAAACAGGGAAACTATGGCTACACCTTC
CASSPPKQGNYGYTF
>TRBD1|TRBV5-1|TRBJ1-1|-
TGCGCCAGCAGCTTGGAGGGACAGCAGAACACTGAAGCTTTCTTT
CASSLEGQQNTEAFF
>-|TRBV19|TRBJ1-6|-
TGTGCCAGTAGTATACAGACAGGTAGCTCCTATAATTCACCCCTCCACTTT
CASSIQTGSSYNSPLHF
>TRBD2|TRBV9|TRBJ2-3|-
TGTGCCAGCAGCACCTCGGGACTAGCGGGAGGGCCCTACCGCACAGATACGCAGTATTTT
CASSTSGLAGGPYRTDTQYF
>TRBD1|TRBV28|TRBJ1-6|-
TGTGCCACCCTATCACCGGGACAGGGGGCAAATTCACCCCTCCACTTT
CATLSPGQGANSPLHF
>-|TRBV9|TRBJ1-1|-
TGTGCCAGCAGCGTGGGTCAGGGGAACACTGAAGCTTTCTTT
CASSVGQGNTEAFF
>-|TRBV6-2/TRBV6-3|TRBJ2-5|-
TGTGCCAGCACCCCTAATAGCGTGGGCGGGCAAACCCAGTACTTC
CASTPNSVGGQTQYF
>TRBD2|TRBV30|TRBJ2-2|-
TGTGCCTGGCGAGTAGCTAGCGGAAACACCGGGGAGCTGTTTTTT
CAWRVASGNTGELFF
>-|TRBV19|TRBJ2-6|few
TGTGCCAGTAGTATAGGAACAGGGATTGCTGGGGCCAACGTCCTGACTTTC
CASSIGTGIAGANVLTF
>TRBD2|TRBV11-2|TRBJ2-2|-
TGTGCCAGCAGCTTAGGTCGGACTAGGGAGTTTTTT
CASSLGRTREFF
>TRBD1|TRBV18|TRBJ2-4|-
TGTGCCAGCTCACCGTTGAGCCAGGGGGCGCGAATTCAGTACTTC
CASSPLSQGARIQYF
>TRBD1|TRBV6-2/TRBV6-3|TRBJ1-2|-
TGTGCCAGCAGCACAGGGGGCCGGTATGGCTACACCTTC
CASSTGGRYGYTF
>-|TRBV3-1/TRBV3-2|TRBJ2-7|-
TGTGCCAGCAGCCGTCAGGGGCCCGAGCAGTACTTC
CASSRQGPEQYF
>TRBD1|TRBV5-5|TRBJ2-7|-
TGTGCCAGCAGCTCCGGGACAGGGTCTTACGAGCAGTACTTC
CASSSGTGSYEQYF